These 3 T cell receptor beta chains came from one sample sequenced in a study of blood T cell repertoires in COVID-19. Generated by immunoSEQ multiplex PCR, the TCRdb table keeps only in-frame clones and is missing some. The repertoire holds some 85,000 clones, with about 88% as singletons. The specimen was peripheral blood. The origin of the receptors is a man aged 50 to 60 with acute or convalescent COVID-19.

The V and J genes are TRBV30 and TRBJ1-5; tentative D call: TRBD1 (5 bases). The CDR3 extends over 13 amino acids. In germline, CDR1 is GTSNPN, CDR2 SVGIG (reference sequence). V dropped 1 base and J dropped 5 bases, with 9 bases sitting between them. The CDR3 is CAWSGRADQPQHF. The CDR3 DNA sequence: TGTGCCTGGAGTGGCAGGGCGGATCAGCCCCAGCATTTT.

This chain connects TRBV5-1 to TRBJ1-2; TRBD1 aligns across 9 bases. J lost 4 bases, V lost 3 bases, and 7 bases had no gene match. This CDR3 comprises 15 residues. Germline values: CDR1 SGHRS, CDR2 YFSETQ. The CDR3, as DNA: TGCGCCAGCAGCTCCGGGGACAGGGACTTCTATGGCTACACCTTC. Encoded protein: CASSSGDRDFYGYTF.

The chain has TRBV18 and TRBJ1-1; the match to TRBD1 covers 7 bases. The germline CDR1 and CDR2 sequences are KGHSH and LQKENI. There are 15 residues in the CDR3. With 6 bases clipped from V and 0 bases from J, the junction kept 7 bases outside the gene matches. As DNA, the CDR3 is TGTGCCAGCTCCCAAGACAGGGACATGAACACTGAAGCTTTCTTT. This sequence encodes CASSQDRDMNTEAFF.